Listed here are 27 T cell receptor beta chains from one sample, sequenced in a study of blood T cell repertoires in COVID-19 (dated by TCRdb to about 2020). The library was produced with the immunoSEQ multiplex PCR assay. This is the immuneACCESS table as TCRdb keeps it, with only in-frame sequences that have V and J called. A part of the clones is gone; compared with another copy, unresolved V genes explain less than half, and the rest is unexplained. The sample profile shows roughly 150,000 clones; over 75% of them were found once. The top ten clones comprise less than 5.5% of the sample. Sequenced sample: peripheral blood. All receptors derive from a woman aged 45-65 years with acute or convalescent COVID-19.

V gene TRBV7-9 combines with J gene TRBJ1-5, with D unclear. V was trimmed by 5 bases and J by 2 bases, leaving 22 bases between them. The CDR3 runs 18 residues. Germline V gives CDR1 SEHNR, CDR2 FQNEAQ (reference sequence). This chain's CDR3 is CASSPRLRMIRCNQPQHF. The CDR3 bases are TGTGCCAGCAGCCCCAGGCTAAGGATGATAAGATGCAATCAGCCCCAGCATTTT.

CDR3 region: CASSLYGTLYGYTF. In nucleotides, the CDR3 is TGTGCCAGCAGCTTGTACGGGACTTTATATGGCTACACCTTC. The chain employs TRBV5-6 and TRBJ1-2; D is perhaps TRBD1 (5 bases). Germline assignment: CDR1 SGHDT and CDR2 YYEEEE. The CDR3 loop spans 14 amino acids. The V end lost 1 base, the J end lost 5 bases, and 12 bases lay between the germline ends.

This clone was recorded once. The rearrangement links TRBV9 to TRBJ1-1; a weak D match, TRBD1 (5 bases). The germline CDR1 and CDR2 sequences are SGDLS and YYNGEE. The CDR3 totals 15 residues. V shed 3 bases and J shed 2 bases, with 14 bases lying between them. CDR3 sequence reads: CASSEGGAGNTEAFF. CDR3 nucleotide sequence: TGTGCCAGCAGCGAGGGAGGGGCAGGAAACACTGAAGCTTTCTTT.

J is TRBJ1-1 and V is TRBV7-3, with D maybe TRBD1 (5 bases). Germline CDR1 is SGHTA and CDR2 is FQGTGA. This CDR3 is built from 13 residues. Trimming shortened V by 6 bases and J by 5 bases, and 13 bases separated the two germline ends. As DNA, the CDR3 is TGTGCCAGCAGGGAATCGGGGGTGACTGAAGCTTTCTTT. Its translation is CASRESGVTEAFF.

The chain joins TRBV10-3 to TRBJ1-1, with 8 bases identical to TRBD1. Looked up from germline, CDR1 is ENHRY and CDR2 is SYGVKD. The CDR3 has 11 amino acids. V lost 6 bases to trimming and J lost 11 bases; unmatched junction nucleotides: 5. The DNA for the CDR3 is TGTGCCATCAGAGCACAGGGGGATGCTTTCTTT. Its translation: CAIRAQGDAFF.

The J gene is TRBJ1-4, the V gene TRBV5-1; D might be TRBD1 (6 bases). The germline V gene encodes CDR1 SGHRS and CDR2 YFSETQ. The CDR3 runs to 14 residues. Between the trimmed V and J ends, which lost 3 bases and 6 bases, there was a span of 12 bases. The CDR3 sequence is CASSSDSSDEKLFF. The CDR3 DNA reads as TGCGCCAGCAGCTCGGACAGCTCGGATGAAAAACTGTTTTTT.

The chain employs TRBV20-1 and TRBJ2-7; the match to TRBD1 covers 8 bases. Trimming removed 3 bases from V and 9 bases from J; junction bases left unmatched: 4. Germline loops: CDR1 DFQATT, CDR2 SNEGSKA (reference sequence). The CDR3 is made up of 11 amino acids. DNA of the CDR3: TGCAGTGCTAGCCGAGACAGGGGGCAGTACTTC. It yields the protein CSASRDRGQYF.

In this sample, this clone turned up a few times. V and J are TRBV18 and TRBJ1-6, with D possibly TRBD1 on 6 matching bases. The CDR3 spans 15 residues. CDR1 KGHSH and CDR2 LQKENI come from the germline V gene. Trimming left V 5 bases short and J 6 bases short, with 14 bases between. The CDR3 coding sequence is TGTGCCAGCTCAGCGAACAGGGACCCTAATTCACCCCTCCACTTT. This sequence encodes CASSANRDPNSPLHF. Together with reference TRBV18 and TRBJ1-6, the CDR3 gives the full variable domain: NAGVMQNPRHLVRRRGQEARLRCSPMKGHSHVYWYRQLPEEGLKFMVYLQKENIIDESGMPKERFSAEFPKEGPSILRIQQVVRGDSAAYFCASSANRDPNSPLHFGNGTRLTVT.

The CDR3 sequence is CASSQLAGGADTQYF. CDR3 in DNA: TGCGCCAGCAGTCAACTAGCGGGGGGGGCAGATACGCAGTATTTT. The chain joins TRBV5-1 to TRBJ2-3, with 13 positions matching TRBD2. This CDR3 contains 15 residues. CDR1 and CDR2 from the germline V gene are SGHRS and YFSETQ. After removal of 5 bases from V and 4 bases from J, the junction contained 4 bases not matched to a gene.

The rearrangement joins TRBV6-5 to TRBJ1-1; a possible D gene is TRBD1 (6 bases). The CDR3 loop spans 14 amino acids. Deletions cut 8 bases from V and 6 bases from J, with 19 bases between. Germline V gene data show CDR1 as MNHEY and CDR2 as SVGAGI. The CDR3 spells CASSNYGGGSEAFF. In DNA form, the CDR3 reads TGTGCCAGCTCAAACTATGGGGGGGGCTCTGAAGCTTTCTTT.

Only one count was recorded for this clone. V gene TRBV12-3 or TRBV12-4 combines with J gene TRBJ1-2; D gene unclear. The CDR3 is 12 amino acids. Trimming shortened V by 3 bases and J by 4 bases, and 6 bases separated the two germline ends. CDR3 sequence: CASSFRLYGYTF. CDR3 in DNA: TGTGCCAGCAGTTTCCGTCTCTATGGCTACACCTTC.

This clone appeared a few times. Different DNA sequences within this sample yield the same CDR3. The gene calls are TRBV28 and TRBJ1-5; 10 nucleotides line up with TRBD1. The CDR3 spans 16 residues. Germline V CDR1 and CDR2: MDHEN, SYDVKM. V trimming: 5 bases; J trimming: 2 bases; junction bases outside the gene matches: 6. CDR3 nucleotide sequence: TGTGCCAGCAGTCCACCGGGACAGGGGCGCAATCAGCCCCAGCATTTT. Protein product: CASSPPGQGRNQPQHF.

The chain uses TRBV6-5 and TRBJ1-2; 7 bases match TRBD1. The CDR3 has 13 amino acids. V lost 5 bases to trimming and J lost 6 bases; unmatched junction nucleotides: 6. The germline V gene encodes CDR1 MNHEY and CDR2 SVGAGI. The DNA of the CDR3 is TGTGCCAGCAGTCCCCAGGGGGTCAATGGCTACACCTTC. Its protein is CASSPQGVNGYTF.

The chain is built from TRBV4-1 and TRBJ2-7; 7 positions agree with TRBD2. The CDR3 runs 14 residues. V gave up 2 bases and J gave up 3 bases; unmatched junction bases: 4. Germline V CDR1 and CDR2: MGHRA, YSYEKL. CDR3 loop: CASSQQPSGYEQYF. The CDR3 DNA reads TGCGCCAGCAGCCAACAGCCTAGCGGCTACGAGCAGTACTTC.

The chain links TRBV18 to TRBJ2-3; D not resolved. Between the trimmed V and J ends, which lost 0 bases and 1 base, there was a span of 11 bases. The length of the CDR3 is 16 residues. Germline V gene lookup returns CDR1 KGHSH and CDR2 LQKENI. This chain's CDR3 is CASSPPSYTGTDTQYF. CDR3 coding DNA: TGTGCCAGCTCACCACCCTCCTATACCGGCACAGATACGCAGTATTTT.

The table lists this clone with a few counts. V is TRBV6-5 and J is TRBJ2-1; D remains ambiguous. The germline V gene has CDR1 MNHEY and CDR2 SVGAGI. The CDR3 is 12 amino acids. Between the trimmed V and J ends, which lost 5 bases and 8 bases, there was a span of 10 bases. CDR3 in DNA: TGTGCCAGCAGTCGAGGCGTAGATGAGCAGTTCTTC. Translation: CASSRGVDEQFF.

The gene calls are TRBV5-8 and TRBJ2-1; 7 positions agree with TRBD1. Germline V lookup: CDR1 SGHTS, CDR2 YDEGEE. V shed 1 base and J 10 bases; nucleotides not matched to a gene: 2. This CDR3 is 12 amino acids long. The DNA of the CDR3 is TGTGCCAGCAGCTTGTTGGACAGGGAGCAGTTCTTC. Translating gives CASSLLDREQFF.

A remark on this clone: Other nucleotide sequences from this sample produce the same CDR3. V usage is TRBV6-2 or TRBV6-3 and J usage is TRBJ2-7; 9 bases are shared with TRBD2. This CDR3 is 15 amino acids long. Germline-derived CDR1 and CDR2 are MNHEY and SVGEGT. The trim removed 6 bases at V and 2 bases at J, leaving 8 bases unmatched. This chain's CDR3 is CASSPGLAGTYEQYF. DNA for the CDR3: TGTGCCAGCAGCCCCGGGCTAGCGGGAACCTACGAGCAGTACTTC.

This clone has only a few counts. This chain joins TRBV2 and TRBJ1-1; D remains unclear. Per germline, CDR1 SNHLY and CDR2 FYNNEI. V lost 6 bases to trimming and J lost 6 bases, with 8 bases between them. This CDR3 contains 11 residues. CDR3: CASSEFAEAFF. The CDR3 coding sequence is TGTGCCAGCAGCGAGTTCGCTGAAGCTTTCTTT.

V is TRBV7-9 and J is TRBJ1-2, with D perhaps TRBD1 (5 bases). The germline V and J ends were trimmed by 5 bases and 4 bases, with 14 bases remaining between them. Germline V gene lookup returns CDR1 SEHNR and CDR2 FQNEAQ (reference sequence). This CDR3 comprises 14 residues. In nucleotides, the CDR3 is TGTGCCAGCAGCCCTCGACCGGACACCTATGGCTACACCTTC. Residues: CASSPRPDTYGYTF.

A few counts support this clone. V gene TRBV9 combines with J gene TRBJ2-2, with a possible D match to TRBD1 (5 bases). The germline V gene encodes CDR1 SGDLS and CDR2 YYNGEE. Trimming removed 0 bases at V and 0 bases at J, with 6 bases between. The CDR3 consists of 15 residues. The CDR3 loop reads CASSVGTPNTGELFF. CDR3 nucleotide sequence: TGTGCCAGCAGCGTAGGGACACCGAACACCGGGGAGCTGTTTTTT.

The V call is TRBV7-2, the J call TRBJ1-2, with D perhaps TRBD1 (5 bases). This CDR3 is built from 13 residues. Germline loops: CDR1 SGHTA, CDR2 FQGNSA. Trimming left V 5 bases short and J 8 bases short, with 15 bases between. The CDR3 nucleotides read TGTGCCAGCAGCCCAGCCGGGACTTGGGGCTACACCTTC. Its protein product is CASSPAGTWGYTF.

The chain carries TRBV28 and TRBJ1-5, with TRBD1 as a possible D gene (5 bases). The germline V and J ends were trimmed by 6 bases and 0 bases, with 21 bases remaining between them. Germline values: CDR1 MDHEN, CDR2 SYDVKM. The CDR3 covers 18 residues. CDR3 DNA: TGTGCCAGCAGCTCGCCGGGACTTATGATTATTAGCAATCAGCCCCAGCATTTT. It codes for CASSSPGLMIISNQPQHF.

This clone was seen once. The rearrangement joins TRBV12-3 or TRBV12-4 to TRBJ1-3; no definite D call. The CDR3 loop spans 13 amino acids. V lost 6 bases, J lost 7 bases, and 13 bases lay in between. In DNA, the CDR3 is TGTGCCAGCAGAGGAGAAGGAAGGAACACCATATATTTT. Its protein is CASRGEGRNTIYF.

The CDR3 loop is CASRGYDGNTIYF. Written as DNA, the CDR3 is TGTGCCAGCCGGGGGTATGACGGAAACACCATATATTTT. The V gene is TRBV9, the J gene TRBJ1-3, with D possibly matching TRBD1 (5 bases). The CDR3 extends over 13 amino acids. V was trimmed by 7 bases and J by 4 bases, leaving 12 bases between them. Germline V CDR1 and CDR2: SGDLS, YYNGEE.

This clone was found a few times. The chain is built from TRBV6-4 and TRBJ1-6; 9 bases are shared with TRBD1. Looked up from germline, CDR1 is MRHNA and CDR2 is SNTAGT. The CDR3 covers 15 residues. The V gene end was trimmed by 5 bases and the J gene end by 9 bases; junction bases not matched to a gene: 8. CDR3 amino acids: CASSYTGGSASPLHF. Written as DNA, the CDR3 is TGTGCCAGCAGTTATACAGGGGGCTCTGCTTCACCCCTCCACTTT.

This rearrangement joins TRBV4-2 to TRBJ1-5, with TRBD1 matching 8 bases. Looked up from germline, CDR1 is LGHNA and CDR2 is YNFKEQ. CDR3 length equals 16 residues. V shed 3 bases, J shed 6 bases, and the junction held 10 bases outside the gene matches. CDR3 loop: CASSQVTGEVGQPQHF. DNA of the CDR3: TGTGCCAGCAGCCAGGTGACAGGGGAGGTTGGTCAGCCCCAGCATTTT.